Presented here are 7 T cell receptor beta chains from one specimen sequenced in a study of PD-L1 blockade in urothelial cancer. Assay used: immunoSEQ multiplex PCR; TCRdb lists only in-frame clones, some missing. The repertoire consists of about 51,000 clones, with around 86% occurring once and the leading ten covering under 20%. Sequenced here: PBMCs, sampled around atezolizumab (anti-PD-L1) treatment. These receptor sequences come from a man aged 55 to 70 with urothelial cancer.

The chain is built from TRBV7-3 and TRBJ2-1, with 11 bases matching TRBD2. Germline loops: CDR1 SGHTA, CDR2 FQGTGA. The V gene end was trimmed by 5 bases and the J gene end by 8 bases; junction bases not matched to a gene: 11. This CDR3 is 16 amino acids long. This CDR3 is CASSKSHGLAGHEQFF. As DNA, the CDR3 is TGTGCCAGCAGCAAAAGTCATGGACTAGCGGGTCATGAGCAGTTCTTC.

The CDR3 is CASSPFPTGLSSTDTQYF. The CDR3 DNA reads as TGTGCCAGCTCACCATTCCCGACAGGACTTTCTAGCACAGATACGCAGTATTTT. The rearrangement uses TRBV18 and TRBJ2-3, with D tentatively TRBD1 (6 bases). Germline V lookup: CDR1 KGHSH, CDR2 LQKENI. This CDR3 region has 18 residues. V was trimmed by 2 bases and J by 0 bases, leaving 18 bases between them.

V usage is TRBV15 and J usage is TRBJ2-3; D is perhaps TRBD2 (5 bases). Trimming took 1 base from V and 0 from J, leaving 8 bases between them. Looked up from germline, CDR1 is LNHNV and CDR2 is YYDKDF (reference sequence). The CDR3 runs to 15 residues. The CDR3 nucleotides are TGTGCCACCAGCAGAGTTGCGGGCAGCACAGATACGCAGTATTTT. It codes for CATSRVAGSTDTQYF.

V gene TRBV29-1 combines with J gene TRBJ1-4; TRBD1 matches 7 bases. Germline CDR1 SQVTM, CDR2 ANQGSEA. The CDR3 totals 15 residues. The trim removed 6 bases at V and 0 bases at J, leaving 7 bases unmatched. CDR3 protein: CSVSTGTATNEKLFF. The DNA of the CDR3 is TGCAGCGTGTCGACAGGGACCGCAACTAATGAAAAACTGTTTTTT.

The chain joins TRBV6-5 to TRBJ1-5; D ambiguous. Trimming removed 8 bases at V and 9 bases at J, with 14 bases between. The CDR3 extends over 12 amino acids. Per germline, CDR1 MNHEY and CDR2 SVGAGI. The CDR3 DNA reads TGTGCCAGCTCCAAAACAGTCCCGCCCCAGCATTTT. It encodes CASSKTVPPQHF.

The chain has TRBV18 and TRBJ2-7; D perhaps matches TRBD1 (6 bases). The CDR3 totals 14 residues. V lost 2 bases to trimming and J lost 5 bases, with 13 bases between them. Germline CDR1 and CDR2: KGHSH and LQKENI. DNA of the CDR3: TGTGCCAGCTCACCAAACCAGGGGAGCAACGAGCAGTACTTC. Translation gives CASSPNQGSNEQYF.

For this clone: At one of its ends the junction is not consistent with the germline gene, which may arise from a read error. This sample also contains other DNA sequences that code for the same CDR3. The V call is TRBV9, the J call TRBJ2-1, with TRBD2 identical over 8 bases. Germline CDR1 is SGDLS and CDR2 is YYNGEE. CDR3 length: 19 residues. CDR3 nucleotide sequence: TGTGCCAGTAGCGTAGGAGAAGCTAGCGGGCTACGTTTCTTGAATGAGCAGTTCTTC. Amino acids: CASSVGEASGLRFLNEQFF.